The clone carrying this T cell receptor (beta chain) appeared once. The germline CDR1 and CDR2 sequences are SGHTA and FQGTGA. This CDR3 comprises 15 residues. V lost 2 bases to trimming and J lost 0 bases, with 10 bases between them. Sequenced by immunoSEQ multiplex PCR; TCRdb stores in-frame clones only, minus some. The table lists around 240,000 clones, 90% of them singletons. The data originate from a study of blood T cell repertoires in COVID-19. Cohort placement rested on clinical history that participants reported themselves. The V gene is TRBV7-3, the J gene TRBJ1-1, with a possible D match to TRBD1 (5 bases). Sequencing was carried out using PBMCs or T cells enriched from blood (not recorded which). The sequence derives from a man aged 45 to 65 who had been exposed to COVID-19. CDR3 sequence: CASSLFQGMNTEAFF. The CDR3 DNA is TGTGCCAGCAGCTTATTTCAGGGCATGAACACTGAAGCTTTCTTT.